This paragraph covers one T cell receptor (beta chain) sequence. This sample was taken from a study of blood T cell repertoires in COVID-19. Study-level information: Samples taken during acute and convalescent COVID-19 were collected in the United States, Italy and Spain. T cells, B-cell-depleted T cells, or PBMCs provided the cDNA or gDNA that served as material.

In the study's own analysis: Amplification with reference gene primers provided the estimates of nucleated cell counts. TCRdb keeps only in-frame clones here, not all; method: immunoSEQ multiplex PCR. D and trimming were read from the DNA, whereas the V and J calls and clone size are those reported in that table. Among around 100,000 clones listed, roughly 86% were seen once. The CDR3 covers 13 residues. Trimming shortened V by 0 bases and J by 6 bases, and 12 bases separated the two germline ends. The V gene's germline CDR1 is SQVTM and CDR2 ANQGSEA. The sequencing input was peripheral blood. The chain recombines TRBV29-1 with TRBJ2-7; D might be TRBD1 (6 bases). The clonotype was recovered from a middle-aged man with acute or convalescent COVID-19. CDR3 coding DNA: TGCAGCGTTGAAGAGGACAGCCCCTCCGAGCAGTACTTC. This translates into CSVEEDSPSEQYF.